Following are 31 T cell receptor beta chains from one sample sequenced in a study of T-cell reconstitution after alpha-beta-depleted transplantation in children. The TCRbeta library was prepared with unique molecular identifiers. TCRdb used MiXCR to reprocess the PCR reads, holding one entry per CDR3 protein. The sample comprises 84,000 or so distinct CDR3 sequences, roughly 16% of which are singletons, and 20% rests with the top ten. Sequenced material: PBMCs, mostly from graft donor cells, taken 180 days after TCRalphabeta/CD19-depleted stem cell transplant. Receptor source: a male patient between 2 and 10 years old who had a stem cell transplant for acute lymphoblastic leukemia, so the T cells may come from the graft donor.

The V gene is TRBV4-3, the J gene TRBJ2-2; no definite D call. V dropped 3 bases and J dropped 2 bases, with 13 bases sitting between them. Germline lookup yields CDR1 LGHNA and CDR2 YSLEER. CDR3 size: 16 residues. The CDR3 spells CASSQALGANTGELFF. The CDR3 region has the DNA TGCGCCAGCAGCCAGGCCCTAGGCGCTAACACCGGGGAGCTGTTTTTT.

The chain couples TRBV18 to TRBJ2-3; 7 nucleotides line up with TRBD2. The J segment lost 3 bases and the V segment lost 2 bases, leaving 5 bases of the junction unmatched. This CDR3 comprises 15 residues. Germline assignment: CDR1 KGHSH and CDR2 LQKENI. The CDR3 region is CASSPAGRLTDTQYF. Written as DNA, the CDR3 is TGTGCCAGCTCACCAGCCGGGAGGCTAACAGATACGCAGTATTTT.

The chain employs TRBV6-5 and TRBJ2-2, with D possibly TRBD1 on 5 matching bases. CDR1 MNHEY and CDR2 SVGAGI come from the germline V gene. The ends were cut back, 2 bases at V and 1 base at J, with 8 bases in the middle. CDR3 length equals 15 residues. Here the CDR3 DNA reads TGTGCCAGCAGTTACGACCAGGGGAACACCGGGGAGCTGTTTTTT. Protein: CASSYDQGNTGELFF.

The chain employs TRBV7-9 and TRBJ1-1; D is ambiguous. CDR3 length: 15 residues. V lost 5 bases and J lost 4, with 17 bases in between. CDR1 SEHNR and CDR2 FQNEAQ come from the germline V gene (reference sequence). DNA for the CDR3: TGTGCCAGCAGCCCCAGCGGACGGTGGAGCACTGAAGCTTTCTTT. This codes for CASSPSGRWSTEAFF.

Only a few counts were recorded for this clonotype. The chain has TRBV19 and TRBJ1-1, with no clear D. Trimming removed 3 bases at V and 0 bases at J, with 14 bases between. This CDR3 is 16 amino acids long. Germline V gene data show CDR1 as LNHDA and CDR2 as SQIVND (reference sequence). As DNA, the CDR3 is TGTGCCAGTAGTATCAAGATACGCCTTATGAACACTGAAGCTTTCTTT. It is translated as CASSIKIRLMNTEAFF.

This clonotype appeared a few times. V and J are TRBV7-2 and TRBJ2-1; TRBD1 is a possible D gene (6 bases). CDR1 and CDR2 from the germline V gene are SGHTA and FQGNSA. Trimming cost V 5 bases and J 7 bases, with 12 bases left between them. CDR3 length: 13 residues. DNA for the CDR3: TGTGCCAGCAGCCCAAACCAGGGGAATGAGCAGTTCTTC. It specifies CASSPNQGNEQFF. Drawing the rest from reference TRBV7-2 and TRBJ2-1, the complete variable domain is GAGVSQSPSNKVTEKGKDVELRCDPISGHTALYWYRQSLGQGLEFLIYFQGNSAPDKSGLPSDRFSAERTGGSVSTLTIQRTQQEDSAVYLCASSPNQGNEQFFGPGTRLTVL.

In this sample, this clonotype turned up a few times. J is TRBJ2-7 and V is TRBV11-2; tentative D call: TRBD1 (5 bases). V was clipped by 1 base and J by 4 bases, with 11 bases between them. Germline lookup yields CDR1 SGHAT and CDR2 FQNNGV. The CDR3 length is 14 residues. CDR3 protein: CASSLGQGGYEQYF. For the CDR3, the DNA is TGTGCCAGCAGCTTAGGCCAGGGTGGGTACGAGCAGTACTTC.

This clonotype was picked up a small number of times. The CDR3 DNA reads TGTGCCAGCAGCCGTCAGGTCCCAGATAAAGAGACCCAGTACTTC. As protein: CASSRQVPDKETQYF. The chain joins TRBV11-2 to TRBJ2-5, with unresolved D. V lost 5 bases, J lost 3 bases, and 16 bases lay in between. The CDR3 covers 15 residues. Germline CDR1 SGHAT, CDR2 FQNNGV.

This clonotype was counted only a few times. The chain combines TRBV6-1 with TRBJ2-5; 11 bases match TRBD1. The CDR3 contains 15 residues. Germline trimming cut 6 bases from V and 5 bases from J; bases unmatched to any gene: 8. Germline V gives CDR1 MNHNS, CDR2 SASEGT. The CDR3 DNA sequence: TGTGCCAGCAGCCCCCCGGGACAGGGGGTGGAGACCCAGTACTTC. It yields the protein CASSPPGQGVETQYF.

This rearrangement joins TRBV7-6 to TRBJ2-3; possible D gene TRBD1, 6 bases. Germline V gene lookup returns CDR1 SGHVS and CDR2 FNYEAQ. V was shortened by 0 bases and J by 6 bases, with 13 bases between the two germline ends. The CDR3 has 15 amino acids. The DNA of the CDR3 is TGTGCCAGCAGCTTAGCAAAACAGGGACGGGATACGCAGTATTTT. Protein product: CASSLAKQGRDTQYF.

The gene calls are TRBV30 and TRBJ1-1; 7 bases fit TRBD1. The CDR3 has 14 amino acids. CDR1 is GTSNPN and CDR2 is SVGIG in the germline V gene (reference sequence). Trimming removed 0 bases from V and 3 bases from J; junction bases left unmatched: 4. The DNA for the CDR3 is TGTGCCTGGAGTGTACAGGGGTTCGACACTGAAGCTTTCTTT. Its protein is CAWSVQGFDTEAFF.

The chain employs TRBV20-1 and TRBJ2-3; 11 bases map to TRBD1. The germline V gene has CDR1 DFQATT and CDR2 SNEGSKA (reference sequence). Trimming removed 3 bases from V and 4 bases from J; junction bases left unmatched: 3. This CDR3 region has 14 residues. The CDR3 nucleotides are TGCAGTGCTAGGGGGACAGGGGGAGCAGATACGCAGTATTTT. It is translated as CSARGTGGADTQYF.

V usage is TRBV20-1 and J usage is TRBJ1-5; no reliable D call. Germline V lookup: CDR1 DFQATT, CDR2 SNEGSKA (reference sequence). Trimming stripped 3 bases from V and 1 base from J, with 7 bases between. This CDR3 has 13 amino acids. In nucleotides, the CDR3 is TGCAGTGCTAGTAGAGGGAGCAATCAGCCCCAGCATTTT. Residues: CSASRGSNQPQHF.

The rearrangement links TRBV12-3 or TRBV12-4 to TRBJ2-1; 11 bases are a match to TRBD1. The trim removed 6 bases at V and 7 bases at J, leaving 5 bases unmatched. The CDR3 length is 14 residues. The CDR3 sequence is CASRRRDRGNEQFF. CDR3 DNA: TGTGCCAGCAGGCGCCGGGACAGGGGGAATGAGCAGTTCTTC.

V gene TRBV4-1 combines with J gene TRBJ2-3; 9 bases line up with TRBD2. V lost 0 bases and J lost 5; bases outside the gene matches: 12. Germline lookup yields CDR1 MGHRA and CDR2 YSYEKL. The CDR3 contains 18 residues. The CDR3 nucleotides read TGCGCCAGCAGCCAAGATCGTAGCGGGGGCTATCCGGTAGATACGCAGTATTTT. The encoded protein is CASSQDRSGGYPVDTQYF.

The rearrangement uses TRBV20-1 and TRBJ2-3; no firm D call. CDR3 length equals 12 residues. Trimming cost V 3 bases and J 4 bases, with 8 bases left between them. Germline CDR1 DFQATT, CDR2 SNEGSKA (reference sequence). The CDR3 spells CSARPRSDTQYF. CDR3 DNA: TGCAGTGCTAGGCCTAGATCAGATACGCAGTATTTT.

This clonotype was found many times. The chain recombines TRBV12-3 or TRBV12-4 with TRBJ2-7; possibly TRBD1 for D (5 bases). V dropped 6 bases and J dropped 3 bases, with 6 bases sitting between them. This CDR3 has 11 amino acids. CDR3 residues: CASRDNYEQYF. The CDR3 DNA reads TGTGCCAGCAGGGACAACTACGAGCAGTACTTC.

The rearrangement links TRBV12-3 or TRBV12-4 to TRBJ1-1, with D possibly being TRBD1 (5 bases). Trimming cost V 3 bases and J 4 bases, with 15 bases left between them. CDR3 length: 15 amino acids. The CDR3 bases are TGTGCCAGCAGTTTTGACGGGGCCGAACTCACTGAAGCTTTCTTT. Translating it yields CASSFDGAELTEAFF.

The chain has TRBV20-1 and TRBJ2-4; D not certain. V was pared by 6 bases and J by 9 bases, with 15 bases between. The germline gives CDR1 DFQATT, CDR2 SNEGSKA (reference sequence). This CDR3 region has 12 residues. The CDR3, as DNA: TGCAGTGCCAGGACCGGCCGAGGCATTCAGTACTTC. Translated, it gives CSARTGRGIQYF.

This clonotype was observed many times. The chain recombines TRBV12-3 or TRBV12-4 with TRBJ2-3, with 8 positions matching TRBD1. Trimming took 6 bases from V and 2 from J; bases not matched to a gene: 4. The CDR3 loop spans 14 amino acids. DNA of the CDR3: TGTGCCAGCAGCCTGACAGGGGCCACAGATACGCAGTATTTT. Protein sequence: CASSLTGATDTQYF.

CDR3 amino acids: CASCRGGSGNTIYF. CDR3 nucleotide sequence: TGTGCCAGTTGCAGGGGTGGCTCTGGAAACACCATATATTTT. The chain joins TRBV19 to TRBJ1-3, with a tentative D call TRBD1 (6 bases). V was pared by 8 bases and J by 0 bases, with 11 bases between. Per germline, CDR1 LNHDA and CDR2 SQIVND (reference sequence). This CDR3 has 14 amino acids.

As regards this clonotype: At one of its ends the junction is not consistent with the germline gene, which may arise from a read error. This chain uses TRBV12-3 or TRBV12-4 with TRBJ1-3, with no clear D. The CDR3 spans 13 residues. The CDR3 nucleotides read TGTGCCAGCAGTTTAGTAGGTCGAAACACCATATCTTTT. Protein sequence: CASSLVGRNTISF.

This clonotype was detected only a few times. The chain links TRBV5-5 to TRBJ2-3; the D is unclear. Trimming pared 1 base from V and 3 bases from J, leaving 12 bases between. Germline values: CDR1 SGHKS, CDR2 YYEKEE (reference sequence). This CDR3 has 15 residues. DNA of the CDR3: TGTGCCAGCAGCTTGTCCAGGCGGCAAACAGATACGCAGTATTTT. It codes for CASSLSRRQTDTQYF.

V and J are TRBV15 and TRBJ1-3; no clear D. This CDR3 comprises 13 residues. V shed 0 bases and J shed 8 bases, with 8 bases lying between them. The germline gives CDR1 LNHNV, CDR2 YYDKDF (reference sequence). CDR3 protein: CATSRDQWDTIYF. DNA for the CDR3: TGTGCCACCAGCAGAGATCAGTGGGACACCATATATTTT.

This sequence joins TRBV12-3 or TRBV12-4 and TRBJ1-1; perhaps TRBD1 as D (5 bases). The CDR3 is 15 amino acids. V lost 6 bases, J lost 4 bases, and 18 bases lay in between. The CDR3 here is CASSPKSSGSTEAFF. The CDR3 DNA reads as TGTGCCAGCAGCCCGAAATCCTCAGGGAGCACTGAAGCTTTCTTT.

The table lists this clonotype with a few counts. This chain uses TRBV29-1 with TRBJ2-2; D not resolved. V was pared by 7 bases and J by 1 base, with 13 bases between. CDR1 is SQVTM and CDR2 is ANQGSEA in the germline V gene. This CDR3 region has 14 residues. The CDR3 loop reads CSARALMNTGELFF. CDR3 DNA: TGCAGCGCCCGGGCCCTAATGAACACCGGGGAGCTGTTTTTT.

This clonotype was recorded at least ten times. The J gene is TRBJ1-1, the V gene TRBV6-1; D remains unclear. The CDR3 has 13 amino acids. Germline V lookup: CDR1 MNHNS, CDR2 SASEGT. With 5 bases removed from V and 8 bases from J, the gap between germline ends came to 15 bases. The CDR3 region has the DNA TGTGCCAGCAGTACCGGCCGAATAAGGGAAGCTTTCTTT. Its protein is CASSTGRIREAFF.

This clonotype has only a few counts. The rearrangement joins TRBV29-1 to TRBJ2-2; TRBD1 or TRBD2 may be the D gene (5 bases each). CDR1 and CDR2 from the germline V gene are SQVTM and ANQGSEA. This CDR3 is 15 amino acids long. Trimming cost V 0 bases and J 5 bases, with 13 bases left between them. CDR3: CSVEDRGKGTGELFF. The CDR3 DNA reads TGCAGCGTTGAAGATCGAGGGAAGGGGACCGGGGAGCTGTTTTTT.

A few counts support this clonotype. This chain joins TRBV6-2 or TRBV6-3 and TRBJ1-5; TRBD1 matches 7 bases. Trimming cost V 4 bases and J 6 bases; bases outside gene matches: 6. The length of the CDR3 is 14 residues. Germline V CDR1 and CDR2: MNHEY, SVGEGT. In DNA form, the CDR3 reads TGTGCCAGCAGTTTTGGACAGGTCGGTCAGCCCCAGCATTTT. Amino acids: CASSFGQVGQPQHF.

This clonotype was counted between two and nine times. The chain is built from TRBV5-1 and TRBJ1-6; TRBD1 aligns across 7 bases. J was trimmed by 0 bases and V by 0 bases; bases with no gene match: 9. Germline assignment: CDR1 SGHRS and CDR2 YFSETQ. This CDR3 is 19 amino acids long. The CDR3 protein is CASSLAGDRRSSYNSPLHF. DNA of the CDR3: TGCGCCAGCAGCTTGGCCGGGGACAGACGAAGCTCCTATAATTCACCCCTCCACTTT.

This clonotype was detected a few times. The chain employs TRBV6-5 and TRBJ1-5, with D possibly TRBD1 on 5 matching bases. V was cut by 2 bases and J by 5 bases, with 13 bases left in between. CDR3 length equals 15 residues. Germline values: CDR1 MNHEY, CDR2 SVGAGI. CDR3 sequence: CASSYGGGEDQPQHF. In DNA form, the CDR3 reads TGTGCCAGCAGTTACGGGGGAGGGGAAGATCAGCCCCAGCATTTT.